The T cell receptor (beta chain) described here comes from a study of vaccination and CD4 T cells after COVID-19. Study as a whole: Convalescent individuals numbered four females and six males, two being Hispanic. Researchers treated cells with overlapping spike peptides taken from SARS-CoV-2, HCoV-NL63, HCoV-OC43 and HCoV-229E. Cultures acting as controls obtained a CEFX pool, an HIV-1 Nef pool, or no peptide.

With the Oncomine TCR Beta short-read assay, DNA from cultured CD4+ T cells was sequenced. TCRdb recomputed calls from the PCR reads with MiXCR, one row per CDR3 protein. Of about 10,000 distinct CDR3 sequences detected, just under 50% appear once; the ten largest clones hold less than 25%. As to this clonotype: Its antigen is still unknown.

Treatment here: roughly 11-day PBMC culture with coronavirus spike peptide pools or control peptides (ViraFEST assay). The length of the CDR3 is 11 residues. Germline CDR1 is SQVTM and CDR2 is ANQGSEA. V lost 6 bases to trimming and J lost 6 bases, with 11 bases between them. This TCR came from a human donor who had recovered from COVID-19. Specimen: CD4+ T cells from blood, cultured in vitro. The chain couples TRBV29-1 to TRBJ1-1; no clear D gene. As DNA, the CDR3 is TGCAGCGTCTGGACCGGGTCTGAAGCTTTCTTT. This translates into CSVWTGSEAFF. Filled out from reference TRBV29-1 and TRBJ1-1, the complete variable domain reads SAVISQKPSRDICQRGTSLTIQCQVDSQVTMMFWYRQQPGQSLTLIATANQGSEATYESGFVIDKFPISRPNLTFSTLTVSNMSPEDSSIYLCSVWTGSEAFFGQGTRLTVV.